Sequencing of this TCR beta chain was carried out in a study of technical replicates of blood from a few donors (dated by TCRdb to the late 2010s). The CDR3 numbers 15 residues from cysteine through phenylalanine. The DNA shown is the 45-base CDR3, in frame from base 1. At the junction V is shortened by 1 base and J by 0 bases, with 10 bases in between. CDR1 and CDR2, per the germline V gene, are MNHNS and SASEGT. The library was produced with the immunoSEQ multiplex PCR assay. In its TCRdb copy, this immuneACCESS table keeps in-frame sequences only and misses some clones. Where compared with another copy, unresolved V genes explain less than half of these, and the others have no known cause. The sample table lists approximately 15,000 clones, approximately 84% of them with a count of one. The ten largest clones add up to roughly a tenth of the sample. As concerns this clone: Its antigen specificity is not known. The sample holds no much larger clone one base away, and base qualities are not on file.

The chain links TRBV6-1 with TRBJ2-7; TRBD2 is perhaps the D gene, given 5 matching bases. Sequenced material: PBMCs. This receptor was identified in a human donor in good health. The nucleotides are TGTGCCAGCAGTGAAGAAGAGGGTGGCTCCTACGAGCAGTACTTC. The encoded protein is CASSEEEGGSYEQYF.